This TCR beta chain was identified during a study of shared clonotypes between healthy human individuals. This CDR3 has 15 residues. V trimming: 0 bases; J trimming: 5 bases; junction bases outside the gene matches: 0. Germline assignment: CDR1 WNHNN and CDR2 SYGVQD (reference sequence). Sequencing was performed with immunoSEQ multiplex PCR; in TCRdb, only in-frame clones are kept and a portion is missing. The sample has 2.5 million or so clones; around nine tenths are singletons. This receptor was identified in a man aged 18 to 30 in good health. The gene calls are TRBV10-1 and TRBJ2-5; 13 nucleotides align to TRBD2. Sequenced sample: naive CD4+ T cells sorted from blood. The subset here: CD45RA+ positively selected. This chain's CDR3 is CASSESLAGGETQYF. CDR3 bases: TGCGCCAGCAGTGAGTCACTAGCGGGAGGGGAGACCCAGTACTTC.